The 24 T cell receptor beta chains below all came from one sample that was sequenced in a study of TIL therapy for anti-PD-1-resistant metastatic lung cancer. The libraries were made with immunoSEQ v3. Produced via immunoSEQ multiplex PCR; TCRdb's table is partial and in-frame only. The profile covers 50,000 or so clones, with around 64% appearing a single time and roughly 5.6% taken by the ten largest. The sample's time point: pre-treatment sample, taken before nivolumab and TIL therapy. The tumor samples were excised metastases, mostly pleural nodules or supraclavicular lymph nodes. This material consisted of tumor tissue, taken at baseline. The receptors come from a person aged 25-79 years with non-small cell lung cancer.

The sample holds one count of this clone. The CDR3 region has the DNA TGTGCCAGTAGTACCGGGACAGGGGCAGGTCAGCCCCAGCATTTT. It specifies CASSTGTGAGQPQHF. The J gene is TRBJ1-5, the V gene TRBV19; TRBD1 matches 10 bases. The CDR3 has 15 residues. Per germline, CDR1 LNHDA and CDR2 SQIVND (reference sequence). V gave up 4 bases and J gave up 6 bases; unmatched junction bases: 6.

The chain links TRBV5-5 to TRBJ2-3, with 9 bases lining up with TRBD1. This CDR3 is 14 amino acids long. Germline assignment: CDR1 SGHKS and CDR2 YYEKEE (reference sequence). The V segment lost 3 bases and the J segment 4 bases; nucleotides outside the gene matches: 3. The CDR3 DNA is TGTGCCAGCAGCTCCACAGGGGGCCCAGATACGCAGTATTTT. This codes for CASSSTGGPDTQYF.

The chain combines TRBV5-1 with TRBJ2-1; 8 bases match TRBD2. CDR1 is SGHRS, CDR2 YFSETQ, per germline. The CDR3 extends over 14 amino acids. V trimming: 4 bases; J trimming: 8 bases; junction bases outside the gene matches: 8. The CDR3, as DNA: TGCGCCAGCAGCGGAACGGGACTAGGCTATGAGCAGTTCTTC. It specifies CASSGTGLGYEQFF.

The J gene is TRBJ2-5, the V gene TRBV6-1; TRBD1 aligns across 10 bases. TRBJ2-7 explains the end of the DNA better; the J call may be wrong. This CDR3 has 14 amino acids. Per germline, CDR1 MNHNS and CDR2 SASEGT. CDR3 nucleotide sequence: TGTGCCAGCAGCCGGACAGGGGGGGACTACGAGCAGTACTTC. Amino acids: CASSRTGGDYEQYF.

This clone appeared a single time. The V gene is TRBV6-5, the J gene TRBJ2-5, with D unresolved. CDR1 and CDR2 (germline): MNHEY, SVGAGI. The CDR3 consists of 15 residues. Trimming took 2 bases from V and 4 from J, leaving 14 bases between them. The CDR3 spells CASSYLRRARETQYF. CDR3 coding DNA: TGTGCCAGCAGTTACCTCCGCCGTGCGAGAGAGACCCAGTACTTC.

The chain couples TRBV4-1 to TRBJ2-5, with D perhaps matching TRBD2 (5 bases). Germline-derived CDR1 and CDR2 are MGHRA and YSYEKL. The length of the CDR3 is 15 residues. V lost 4 bases, J lost 4 bases, and 16 bases lay in between. The CDR3 loop is CASSPGFPPGETQYF. CDR3 DNA sequence: TGCGCCAGCAGCCCGGGATTCCCCCCAGGAGAGACCCAGTACTTC.

This clone was recorded at least ten times. The rearrangement joins TRBV29-1 to TRBJ1-2; TRBD1 matches 8 bases. Per germline, CDR1 SQVTM and CDR2 ANQGSEA. This CDR3 has 14 amino acids. The V segment lost 5 bases and the J segment 3 bases; nucleotides outside the gene matches: 8. DNA for the CDR3: TGCAGCGTTTACGGGACAGGCCAAGACTATGGCTACACCTTC. It specifies CSVYGTGQDYGYTF.

The CDR3 sequence: CAWRPPGNYGYTF. The DNA of the CDR3 is TGTGCCTGGAGGCCTCCGGGGAACTATGGCTACACCTTC. The chain has TRBV30 and TRBJ1-2; D is unclear. The germline V and J ends were trimmed by 3 bases and 2 bases, with 10 bases remaining between them. This CDR3 comprises 13 residues. The germline CDR1 and CDR2 sequences are GTSNPN and SVGIG (reference sequence).

This clone showed up just once. The chain uses TRBV30 and TRBJ2-7; a weak D match, TRBD1 (6 bases). V was trimmed by 4 bases and J by 6 bases, leaving 13 bases between them. The CDR3 is made up of 12 amino acids. The germline V gene has CDR1 GTSNPN and CDR2 SVGIG (reference sequence). The CDR3 DNA reads TGTGCCTGGACTAAGCAGGGGTCCGAGCAGTACTTC. Its translation: CAWTKQGSEQYF.

This clone was seen only a few times. CDR3 DNA sequence: TGTGCCAGCAGTTTACAAGGACTAGCCTGGTACAATGAGCAGTTCTTC. Translated, it gives CASSLQGLAWYNEQFF. The chain links TRBV27 to TRBJ2-1; 8 bases line up with TRBD2. The length of the CDR3 is 16 residues. V shed 2 bases, J shed 4 bases, and the junction held 7 bases outside the gene matches. CDR1 is MNHEY, CDR2 SMNVEV, per germline (reference sequence).

This chain joins TRBV5-4 and TRBJ2-7; no definite D call. V shed 0 bases and J shed 2 bases, with 9 bases lying between them. The V gene's germline CDR1 is SGHNT and CDR2 YYREEE (reference sequence). This CDR3 is 14 amino acids long. CDR3: CASSLASLPYEQYF. Here the CDR3 DNA reads TGTGCCAGCAGCTTGGCTAGTTTGCCCTACGAGCAGTACTTC. Full variable domain (missing parts from reference TRBV5-4 and TRBJ2-7): ETGVTQSPTHLIKTRGQQVTLRCSSQSGHNTVSWYQQALGQGPQFIFQYYREEENGRGNFPPRFSGLQFPNYSSELNVNALELDDSALYLCASSLASLPYEQYFGPGTRLTVT.

This rearrangement joins TRBV29-1 to TRBJ1-4, with 12 bases lining up with TRBD1. This CDR3 comprises 13 residues. Unmatched junction bases numbered 5, after V lost 8 bases and J lost 7 bases. CDR1 is SQVTM, CDR2 ANQGSEA, per germline. CDR3 region: CSTSGQGAEKLFF. The CDR3 DNA reads TGCAGCACCTCGGGACAGGGGGCTGAAAAACTGTTTTTT.

The V and J genes are TRBV5-4 and TRBJ2-7, with TRBD2 matching 11 bases. The V gene end was trimmed by 4 bases and the J gene end by 0 bases; junction bases not matched to a gene: 12. Germline V lookup: CDR1 SGHNT, CDR2 YYREEE (reference sequence). The CDR3 extends over 18 amino acids. CDR3 in DNA: TGTGCCAGCAGCGGGCGGGGGACTAGCGGAGTCGTCTCCTACGAGCAGTACTTC. Its protein is CASSGRGTSGVVSYEQYF.

This clone was found many times. V usage is TRBV6-4 and J usage is TRBJ2-1; D unresolved. This CDR3 has 15 amino acids. The ends were cut back, 6 bases at V and 0 bases at J, with 12 bases in the middle. Per the germline V gene, CDR1 is MRHNA and CDR2 is SNTAGT. This CDR3 reads CASREDLSSYNEQFF. Written as DNA, the CDR3 is TGTGCCAGCAGGGAAGATCTGAGCTCCTACAATGAGCAGTTCTTC.

The rearrangement joins TRBV6-5 to TRBJ1-5, with a tentative D call TRBD1 (5 bases). Trimming pared 8 bases from V and 1 base from J, leaving 9 bases between. The CDR3 loop spans 13 amino acids. From germline, CDR1 is MNHEY and CDR2 SVGAGI. In DNA form, the CDR3 reads TGTGCCAGCGGAGACAGAAGCAATCAGCCCCAGCATTTT. It codes for CASGDRSNQPQHF.

The chain joins TRBV6-6 to TRBJ1-1; the D is unclear. Germline V gene data show CDR1 as MNHNY and CDR2 as SVGAGI (reference sequence). The CDR3 is made up of 13 amino acids. Trimming removed 2 bases from V and 4 bases from J, with 8 bases in between. The CDR3 is CASSYRAATEAFF. CDR3 bases: TGTGCCAGCAGTTACAGGGCGGCCACTGAAGCTTTCTTT.

In this sample, this clone turned up once. The genes are TRBV6-1 and TRBJ1-3, with D unresolved. The germline V gene encodes CDR1 MNHNS and CDR2 SASEGT. V lost 7 bases to trimming and J lost 15 bases, with 19 bases between them. There are 12 residues in the CDR3. The CDR3 DNA follows: TGTGCCAGCAACCGCCCGGGGATCATAAGATATTTT. Residues: CASNRPGIIRYF.

The chain carries TRBV6-1 and TRBJ2-7; 7 positions agree with TRBD1. There are 12 residues in the CDR3. The germline CDR1 and CDR2 sequences are MNHNS and SASEGT. Trimming took 6 bases from V and 3 from J; bases not matched to a gene: 2. The CDR3 bases are TGTGCCAGCAGGGACAGGCACTACGAGCAGTACTTC. It yields the protein CASRDRHYEQYF.

The chain joins TRBV30 to TRBJ2-3, with 9 positions matching TRBD1. Germline loops: CDR1 GTSNPN, CDR2 SVGIG (reference sequence). Trimming removed 3 bases from V and 4 bases from J; junction bases left unmatched: 2. CDR3 length: 13 amino acids. The CDR3 here is CAWRRDRADTQYF. The CDR3 coding sequence is TGTGCCTGGAGACGGGACAGGGCAGATACGCAGTATTTT.

The chain links TRBV5-1 to TRBJ2-1, with 10 bases aligning to TRBD1. The ends lost 3 bases at V and 1 base at J; junction bases unmatched: 4. Per the germline V gene, CDR1 is SGHRS and CDR2 is YFSETQ. The CDR3 extends over 16 amino acids. In DNA form, the CDR3 reads TGCGCCAGCAGCTCGGGACAGGGGCCGTCCTACAATGAGCAGTTCTTC. Encoded protein: CASSSGQGPSYNEQFF.

The V call is TRBV5-1, the J call TRBJ2-7, with a possible D match to TRBD1 (6 bases). The V gene lost 3 bases and the J gene lost 0 bases, with 16 bases spanning the gap. Per germline, CDR1 SGHRS and CDR2 YFSETQ. This CDR3 comprises 16 residues. The chain's CDR3 is CASSWGPRTDSYEQYF. CDR3 coding DNA: TGCGCCAGCAGCTGGGGGCCGAGGACGGACTCCTACGAGCAGTACTTC.

V and J are TRBV10-2 and TRBJ2-7; 11 bases are a match to TRBD1. The trim removed 3 bases at V and 3 bases at J, leaving 7 bases unmatched. The CDR3 spans 16 residues. Germline V gene data show CDR1 as WSHSY and CDR2 as SAAADI. The CDR3 coding sequence is TGCGCCAGCAGTGATTATTCCGGGACAGGGGGCTACGAGCAGTACTTC. Its protein is CASSDYSGTGGYEQYF.

The chain combines TRBV9 with TRBJ2-2, with 11 bases matching TRBD2. This CDR3 contains 17 residues. The trim removed 0 bases at V and 4 bases at J, leaving 5 bases unmatched. The germline V gene encodes CDR1 SGDLS and CDR2 YYNGEE. CDR3 region: CASSVGLAGSSTGELFF. DNA for the CDR3: TGTGCCAGCAGCGTAGGACTAGCGGGGTCGAGCACCGGGGAGCTGTTTTTT.

The rearrangement joins TRBV4-2 to TRBJ2-3, with TRBD2 identical over 7 bases. J was trimmed by 15 bases and V by 4 bases; bases with no gene match: 16. CDR1 and CDR2 (germline): LGHNA, YNFKEQ. This CDR3 contains 14 residues. CDR3 region: CASSPHPWGGEGYF. Here the CDR3 DNA reads TGTGCCAGCAGCCCTCACCCTTGGGGGGGGGAGGGTTATTTT.